The entry that follows covers one T cell receptor (beta chain) sequence. The data belong to a study of blood T cell repertoires in COVID-19. Turning to the study itself: T cells, B-cell-depleted T cells, or PBMCs provided the cDNA or gDNA that served as material.

Germline V lookup: CDR1 SGHRS, CDR2 YFSETQ. This CDR3 contains 15 residues. V lost 0 bases to trimming and J lost 1 base; unmatched junction nucleotides: 1. Authors' analysis steps: For nucleated cells, counts were estimated from reference gene primer amplification. Produced via immunoSEQ multiplex PCR; TCRdb's table is partial and in-frame only. That table is the source of V, J and clone size, and D and trimming were worked out from the DNA. The sample lists some 130,000 clones; more than 70% were seen once. The TCR comes from a man aged 55 to 70 with acute or convalescent COVID-19. Sequencing was performed on peripheral blood. The gene calls are TRBV5-1 and TRBJ1-1; 9 bases map to TRBD1. The CDR3 reads CASSLGDRENTEAFF. CDR3 sequence (DNA): TGCGCCAGCAGCTTGGGGGACAGGGAGAACACTGAAGCTTTCTTT.